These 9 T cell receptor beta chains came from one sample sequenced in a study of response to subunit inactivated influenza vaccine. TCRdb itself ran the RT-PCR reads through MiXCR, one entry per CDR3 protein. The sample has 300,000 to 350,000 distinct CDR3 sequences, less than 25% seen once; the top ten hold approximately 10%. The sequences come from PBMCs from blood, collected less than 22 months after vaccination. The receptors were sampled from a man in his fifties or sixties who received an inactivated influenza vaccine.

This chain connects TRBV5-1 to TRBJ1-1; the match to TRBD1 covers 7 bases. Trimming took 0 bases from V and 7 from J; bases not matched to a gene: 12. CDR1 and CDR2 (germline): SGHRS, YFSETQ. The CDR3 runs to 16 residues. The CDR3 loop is CASSLETGNIYNEAFF. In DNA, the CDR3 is TGCGCCAGCAGCTTGGAGACAGGGAATATCTACAATGAAGCTTTCTTT.

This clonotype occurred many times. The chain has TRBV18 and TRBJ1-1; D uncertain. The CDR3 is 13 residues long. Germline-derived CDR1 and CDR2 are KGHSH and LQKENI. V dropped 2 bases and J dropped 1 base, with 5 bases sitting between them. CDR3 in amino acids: CASSPMGNTEAFF. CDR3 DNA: TGTGCCAGCTCACCAATGGGGAACACTGAAGCTTTCTTT. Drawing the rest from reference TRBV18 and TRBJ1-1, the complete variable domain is NAGVMQNPRHLVRRRGQEARLRCSPMKGHSHVYWYRQLPEEGLKFMVYLQKENIIDESGMPKERFSAEFPKEGPSILRIQQVVRGDSAAYFCASSPMGNTEAFFGQGTRLTVV.

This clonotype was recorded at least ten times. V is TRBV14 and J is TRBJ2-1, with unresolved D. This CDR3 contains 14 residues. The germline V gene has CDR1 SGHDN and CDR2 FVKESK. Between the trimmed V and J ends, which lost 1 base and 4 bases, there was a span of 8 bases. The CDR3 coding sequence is TGTGCCAGCAGCCAAGCCTCAGGTTACAATGAGCAGTTCTTC. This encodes CASSQASGYNEQFF.

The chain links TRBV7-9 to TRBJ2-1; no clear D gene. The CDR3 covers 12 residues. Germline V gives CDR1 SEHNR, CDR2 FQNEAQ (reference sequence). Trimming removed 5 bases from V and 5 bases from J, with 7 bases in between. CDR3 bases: TGTGCCAGCAGCGAATTGAACAATGAGCAGTTCTTC. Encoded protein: CASSELNNEQFF. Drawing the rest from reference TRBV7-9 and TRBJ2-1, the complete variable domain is DTGVSQNPRHKITKRGQNVTFRCDPISEHNRLYWYRQTLGQGPEFLTYFQNEAQLEKSRLLSDRFSAERPKGSFSTLEIQRTEQGDSAMYLCASSELNNEQFFGPGTRLTVL.

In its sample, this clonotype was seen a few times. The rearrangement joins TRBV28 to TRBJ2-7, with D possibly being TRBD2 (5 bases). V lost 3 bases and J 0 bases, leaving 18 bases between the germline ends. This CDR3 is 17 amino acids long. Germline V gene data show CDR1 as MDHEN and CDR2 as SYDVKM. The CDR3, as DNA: TGTGCCAGCAGTTTGCGGGTAGAACTAAGGAGCTCCTACGAGCAGTACTTC. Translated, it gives CASSLRVELRSSYEQYF.

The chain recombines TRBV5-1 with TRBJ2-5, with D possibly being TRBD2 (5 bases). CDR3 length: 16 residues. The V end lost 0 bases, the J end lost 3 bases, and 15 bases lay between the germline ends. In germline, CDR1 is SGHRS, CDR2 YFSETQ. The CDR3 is CASSLGPTYGKETQYF. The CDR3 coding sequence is TGCGCCAGCAGCTTGGGTCCGACATACGGGAAAGAGACCCAGTACTTC. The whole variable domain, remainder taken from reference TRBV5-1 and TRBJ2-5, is KAGVTQTPRYLIKTRGQQVTLSCSPISGHRSVSWYQQTPGQGLQFLFEYFSETQRNKGNFPGRFSGRQFSNSRSEMNVSTLELGDSALYLCASSLGPTYGKETQYFGPGTRLLVL.

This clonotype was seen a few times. CDR3 sequence (DNA): TGCGCCAGCAGCCAAGGGACTCCGGGACGGATGAACACTGAAGCTTTCTTT. Its translation: CASSQGTPGRMNTEAFF. V is TRBV4-3 and J is TRBJ1-1; weak D call: TRBD1 (5 bases). The CDR3 loop spans 17 amino acids. V was shortened by 1 base and J by 0 bases, with 15 bases between the two germline ends. CDR1 and CDR2 (germline): LGHNA, YSLEER.

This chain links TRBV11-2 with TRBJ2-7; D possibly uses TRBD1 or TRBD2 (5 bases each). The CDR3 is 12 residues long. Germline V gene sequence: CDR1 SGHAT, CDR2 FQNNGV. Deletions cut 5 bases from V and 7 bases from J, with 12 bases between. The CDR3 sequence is CASSHWDGEQYF. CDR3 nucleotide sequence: TGTGCCAGCAGCCATTGGGACGGAGAGCAGTACTTC. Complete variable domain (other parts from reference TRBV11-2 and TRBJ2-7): EAGVAQSPRYKIIEKRQSVAFWCNPISGHATLYWYQQILGQGPKLLIQFQNNGVVDDSQLPKDRFSAERLKGVDSTLKIQPAKLEDSAVYLCASSHWDGEQYFGPGTRLTVT.

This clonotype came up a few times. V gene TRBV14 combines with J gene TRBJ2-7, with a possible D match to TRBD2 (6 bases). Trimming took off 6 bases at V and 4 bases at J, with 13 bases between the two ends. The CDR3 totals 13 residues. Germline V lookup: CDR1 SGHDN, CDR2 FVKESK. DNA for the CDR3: TGTGCCAGCAGGGGTAGCGGCATATACGAGCAGTACTTC. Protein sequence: CASRGSGIYEQYF.